This T cell receptor beta chain came from a study of blood T cell repertoires in COVID-19 (dated by TCRdb to 2020 to 2021). Regarding the complete study: The collaborator samples originated in the United States, Italy and Spain and spanned the acute and convalescent phases of COVID-19. Nearly every sample came with metadata listing a de-identified subject ID, COVID-19 status, age in years and sex. The material from the prospective study consisted of cDNA or gDNA derived from T cells, B-cell-depleted T cells, or PBMCs. HLA class I and class II types, where available, came from metadata supplied by the sample provider rather than from assay-based typing. The dataset comprised deeply sampled blood TCRbeta repertoires from subjects exposed to, actively infected with, or recovered from COVID-19. A freely available public database, intended as a resource for researchers studying the immune response to SARS-CoV-2, is where the repertoires were released. Samples were obtained from the ongoing ImmuneRACE study (first 160 participants) and from about 1,300 subjects provided by 6 global collaborators. Overall results and qualifications from the work: The amount of clinical and demographic metadata varied by source and participant and was provided uncurated.

The immunoSEQ Assay, a bias-controlled multiplex PCR, was used to amplify TCRbeta CDR3 regions from genomic DNA. On the authors' methods: Nucleated cell counts per sample were estimated from amplification of reference gene primers within the assay. Sequence reads were collapsed and filtered to measure the absolute abundance of every unique TCRbeta CDR3 rearrangement. For each sample, productive Simpson clonality was calculated by taking the square root of Simpson's diversity index across productive rearrangements. Here the immuneACCESS table is served through TCRdb, limited to in-frame sequences with V and J called. Missing clones are a known gap in these copies; in checked studies unresolved V genes cover under half, and the rest lacks a known reason. The V and J calls and the clone size are those of that table, but D and trimming were determined from the DNA. Here the sample has about 50,000 clones; roughly nine tenths occur a single time. The ten most abundant clones make up 9% of the sample.

The collaborating institutions used their own protocols to collect whole blood in K2EDTA tubes. For TCRbeta analysis, collaborators shipped samples in one of three forms: frozen whole blood, isolated PBMCs, or DNA extracted from either of those sample types. The germline V gene encodes CDR1 SGHNT and CDR2 YYREEE (reference sequence). From the cysteine through the phenylalanine, the CDR3 covers 13 amino acids. Only the CDR3 portion is preserved as DNA: 39 bases, with reading frame beginning at the first base. The V end loses 4 bases and the J end loses 5 bases, and a stretch of 11 bases separates them. Concerning this clone: What this receptor recognizes is not known. No quality values exist for individual bases; no much larger clone is one base distant.

The sequence derives from a man older than 75 with active or convalescent COVID-19. Recombination joined TRBV5-4 with TRBJ2-3; the D gene is perhaps TRBD1, from 5 matching bases. The sample was peripheral blood. The nucleotides are TGTGCCAGCAGCGTGCAGGGTGGAGATACGCAGTATTTT. It translates to CASSVQGGDTQYF.